The 32 T cell receptor beta chains below all came from one sample that was sequenced in a study of blood T cell repertoires in COVID-19. Method: immunoSEQ multiplex PCR; TCRdb's copy keeps in-frame clones and lacks some. The sample contains hundreds of thousands of clones, roughly 90% of which appear only once. The material sequenced was PBMCs or T cells enriched from blood (not recorded which). These receptors were obtained from a woman between 35 and 50 years old with acute COVID-19.

In this sample, this clone turned up once. The genes are TRBV30 and TRBJ1-6, with D tentatively TRBD1 (5 bases). V was trimmed by 6 bases and J by 7 bases, leaving 13 bases between them. The CDR3 length is 13 residues. Per germline, CDR1 GTSNPN and CDR2 SVGIG (reference sequence). The CDR3 DNA follows: TGTGCCTGCCTGACAGAAATAAATTCACCCCTCCACTTT. Its protein is CACLTEINSPLHF.

This chain connects TRBV24-1 to TRBJ1-5; possible D gene TRBD1, 6 bases. V was clipped by 4 bases and J by 1 base, with 10 bases between them. CDR1 and CDR2 (germline): KGHDR, SFDVKD. This CDR3 contains 15 residues. CDR3 sequence: CATSDNTGSNQPQHF. In DNA form, the CDR3 reads TGTGCCACCAGTGACAACACAGGGAGCAATCAGCCCCAGCATTTT.

The chain uses TRBV6-1 and TRBJ1-2, with D possibly matching TRBD1 (6 bases). V was clipped by 1 base and J by 5 bases, with 20 bases between them. CDR3 length: 17 residues. The germline V gene has CDR1 MNHNS and CDR2 SASEGT. Written as DNA, the CDR3 is TGTGCCAGCAGTGAAGGATGGGACAACCGGCCCGTATATGGCTACACCTTC. Residues: CASSEGWDNRPVYGYTF.

The chain carries TRBV2 and TRBJ1-1; D might be TRBD1 (5 bases). Trimming removed 4 bases from V and 13 bases from J, with 16 bases in between. Per the germline V gene, CDR1 is SNHLY and CDR2 is FYNNEI. The CDR3 contains 12 residues. The CDR3 loop reads CASSADTADGFF. CDR3 bases: TGTGCCAGCAGTGCGGACACGGCGGATGGTTTCTTT.

The rearrangement uses TRBV5-1 and TRBJ2-5, with 8 bases aligning to TRBD2. The CDR3 runs 14 residues. V shed 6 bases, J shed 5 bases, and the junction held 9 bases outside the gene matches. Germline V gene data show CDR1 as SGHRS and CDR2 as YFSETQ. The CDR3 DNA is TGCGCCAGCAAAGGGGGACTAGTCGAGGAGACCCAGTACTTC. Translated, it gives CASKGGLVEETQYF.

This clone came up a few times. The CDR3 loop reads CASSRGRIGLQITYEQYF. In DNA form, the CDR3 reads TGTGCCAGCAGCCGAGGGAGGATCGGCCTCCAGATTACCTACGAGCAGTACTTC. This sequence joins TRBV5-5 and TRBJ2-7; D perhaps matches TRBD2 (6 bases). The germline V and J ends were trimmed by 4 bases and 2 bases, with 25 bases remaining between them. Germline V CDR1 and CDR2: SGHKS, YYEKEE (reference sequence). This CDR3 contains 18 residues.

The chain has TRBV20-1 and TRBJ2-3; 10 bases fit TRBD2. The V segment lost 3 bases and the J segment 2 bases; nucleotides outside the gene matches: 2. CDR3 length equals 14 residues. CDR1 and CDR2 (germline): DFQATT, SNEGSKA (reference sequence). Here the CDR3 reads CSASTSGVTDTQYF. CDR3 sequence (DNA): TGCAGTGCTAGTACTAGCGGGGTCACAGATACGCAGTATTTT.

This clone was observed a few times. J is TRBJ2-7 and V is TRBV6-5; 12 bases map to TRBD1. Germline-derived CDR1 and CDR2 are MNHEY and SVGAGI. The CDR3 spans 14 residues. The ends lost 5 bases at V and 9 bases at J; junction bases unmatched: 8. CDR3 amino acids: CASSSRDRGQVQYF. The CDR3, as DNA: TGTGCCAGCAGTAGCCGGGACAGGGGGCAGGTGCAGTACTTC.

This clone has only a few counts. This chain joins TRBV5-1 and TRBJ1-4; 7 bases match TRBD1. The V segment lost 4 bases and the J segment 6 bases; nucleotides outside the gene matches: 9. CDR3 length: 15 amino acids. Germline V gene lookup returns CDR1 SGHRS and CDR2 YFSETQ. This CDR3 reads CASSANRDSDEKLFF. The DNA for the CDR3 is TGCGCCAGCAGCGCCAATAGGGACAGCGATGAAAAACTGTTTTTT.

V and J are TRBV3-1 (or the pseudogene TRBV3-2) and TRBJ1-3; D gene unclear. This CDR3 contains 14 residues. Per germline, CDR1 LGHDT and CDR2 YNNKEL (reference sequence). Trimming left V 1 base short and J 0 bases short, with 4 bases between. The CDR3 is CASSQGSSGNTIYF. The CDR3 DNA is TGTGCCAGCAGCCAAGGGAGCTCTGGAAACACCATATATTTT.

The chain links TRBV3-1 (or the pseudogene TRBV3-2) to TRBJ2-5, with TRBD2 matching 7 bases. Germline V gene lookup returns CDR1 LGHDT and CDR2 YNNKEL (reference sequence). CDR3 length equals 14 residues. After removal of 5 bases from V and 2 bases from J, the junction contained 5 bases not matched to a gene. The CDR3 DNA follows: TGTGCCAGCAGCGGTCCTAGCGGACAAGAGACCCAGTACTTC. Protein: CASSGPSGQETQYF.

The chain couples TRBV4-2 to TRBJ2-3, with 7 bases matching TRBD2. V gave up 3 bases and J gave up 4 bases; unmatched junction bases: 4. CDR1 is LGHNA, CDR2 YNFKEQ, per germline. The CDR3 runs to 14 residues. DNA for the CDR3: TGTGCCAGCAGCCAGCGGACTAGTTCAGATACGCAGTATTTT. It specifies CASSQRTSSDTQYF.

This clone has just one count. Other DNA sequences in this specimen translate into the identical CDR3. V and J are TRBV7-8 and TRBJ1-1; D gene unclear. In germline, CDR1 is SGHVS, CDR2 FQNEAQ. V gave up 1 base and J gave up 1 base, with 7 bases separating them. The CDR3 totals 14 residues. The DNA for the CDR3 is TGTGCCAGCAGCTTAGTTTCAGGGAACACTGAAGCTTTCTTT. As protein: CASSLVSGNTEAFF. Complete variable domain (other parts from reference TRBV7-8 and TRBJ1-1): GAGVSQSPRYKVAKRGQDVALRCDPISGHVSLFWYQQALGQGPEFLTYFQNEAQLDKSGLPSDRFFAERPEGSVSTLKIQRTQQEDSAVYLCASSLVSGNTEAFFGQGTRLTVV.

The chain carries TRBV29-1 and TRBJ1-1; D is unresolved. The CDR3 sequence is 10 residues long. The germline CDR1 and CDR2 sequences are SQVTM and ANQGSEA. With 3 bases removed from V and 11 bases from J, the gap between germline ends came to 10 bases. CDR3 nucleotides: TGCAGCGTTGACGCAGTCCTCGCTTTCTTT. Its translation: CSVDAVLAFF.

The chain carries TRBV12-3 or TRBV12-4 and TRBJ1-1; 8 bases map to TRBD1. This CDR3 region has 13 residues. V shed 5 bases, J shed 6 bases, and the junction held 5 bases outside the gene matches. The DNA for the CDR3 is TGTGCCAGCAGTGACAGGGGAAGGTCTGAAGCTTTCTTT. Its translation is CASSDRGRSEAFF.

This chain links TRBV19 with TRBJ2-3; TRBD2 matches at 13 bases. Germline CDR1 and CDR2: LNHDA and SQIVND (reference sequence). This CDR3 is 19 amino acids long. Trimming cost V 4 bases and J 1 base; bases outside gene matches: 11. The CDR3 loop reads CASSKARLAGGSGTDTQYF. In DNA form, the CDR3 reads TGTGCCAGTAGTAAAGCCCGACTAGCGGGGGGCTCTGGCACAGATACGCAGTATTTT.

The chain recombines TRBV18 with TRBJ1-2; possible D gene TRBD1, 5 bases. Germline assignment: CDR1 KGHSH and CDR2 LQKENI. V lost 2 bases and J 1 base, leaving 11 bases between the germline ends. The CDR3 covers 15 residues. Here the CDR3 DNA reads TGTGCCAGCTCACCAGGTCAGGGCTATAACTATGGCTACACCTTC. Its protein product is CASSPGQGYNYGYTF.

This chain connects TRBV7-9 to TRBJ1-5, with a possible D match to TRBD1 (5 bases). V shed 5 bases and J shed 4 bases, with 15 bases lying between them. Germline CDR1 SEHNR, CDR2 FQNEAQ (reference sequence). The CDR3 contains 15 residues. The CDR3 DNA is TGTGCCAGCAGCCCCTCGGCCGGGGGAAATCAGCCCCAGCATTTT. It is translated as CASSPSAGGNQPQHF.

The chain joins TRBV5-1 to TRBJ1-3; 9 bases align to TRBD1. The ends lost 0 bases at V and 3 bases at J; junction bases unmatched: 4. Per germline, CDR1 SGHRS and CDR2 YFSETQ. The CDR3 extends over 16 amino acids. The CDR3 reads CASSLEKTGGGNTIYF. DNA of the CDR3: TGCGCCAGCAGCTTGGAAAAGACAGGGGGTGGAAACACCATATATTTT. The variable domain in full, completed from reference TRBV5-1 and TRBJ1-3, reads KAGVTQTPRYLIKTRGQQVTLSCSPISGHRSVSWYQQTPGQGLQFLFEYFSETQRNKGNFPGRFSGRQFSNSRSEMNVSTLELGDSALYLCASSLEKTGGGNTIYFGEGSWLTVV.

V gene TRBV18 combines with J gene TRBJ1-3, with 7 nucleotides matching TRBD1. Germline assignment: CDR1 KGHSH and CDR2 LQKENI. This CDR3 spans 14 amino acids. V trimming: 4 bases; J trimming: 4 bases; junction bases outside the gene matches: 4. DNA for the CDR3: TGTGCCAGCTCACACGGGACAGAGGGAAACACCATATATTTT. It is translated as CASSHGTEGNTIYF.

The table lists this clone with a count of one. The J gene is TRBJ2-7, the V gene TRBV5-6, with no clear D. The CDR3 runs 12 residues. V dropped 0 bases and J dropped 7 bases, with 8 bases sitting between them. Germline V gene lookup returns CDR1 SGHDT and CDR2 YYEEEE. The CDR3 sequence is CASSLGRVEQYF. As DNA, the CDR3 is TGTGCCAGCAGCTTGGGTCGGGTAGAGCAGTACTTC.

V usage is TRBV20-1 and J usage is TRBJ1-2, with TRBD1 identical over 8 bases. V dropped 6 bases and J dropped 6; count of bases not matched to a gene: 3. Germline V lookup: CDR1 DFQATT, CDR2 SNEGSKA (reference sequence). This CDR3 contains 11 residues. DNA of the CDR3: TGCAGTGCGGGACAGGAGGATGGCTACACCTTC. Amino acid sequence: CSAGQEDGYTF.

This chain connects TRBV6-5 to TRBJ1-5; 9 bases align to TRBD1. The CDR3 spans 15 residues. J gave up 6 bases and V 7 bases, and 10 bases lay outside the gene matches. CDR1 is MNHEY, CDR2 SVGAGI, per germline. The CDR3 here is CASKLTGGRAQPQHF. The CDR3 region has the DNA TGTGCCAGCAAATTGACAGGGGGAAGAGCTCAGCCCCAGCATTTT.

The chain has TRBV6-5 and TRBJ2-1; 13 bases line up with TRBD2. Germline V gene data show CDR1 as MNHEY and CDR2 as SVGAGI. The CDR3 is 15 residues long. V dropped 6 bases and J dropped 7; count of bases not matched to a gene: 6. CDR3 in amino acids: CASSAGLAGINEQFF. DNA for the CDR3: TGTGCCAGCAGCGCGGGACTAGCGGGGATTAATGAGCAGTTCTTC.

The chain recombines TRBV9 with TRBJ2-7; TRBD1 matches at 9 bases. The CDR3 totals 15 residues. In germline, CDR1 is SGDLS, CDR2 YYNGEE. V shed 4 bases, J shed 6 bases, and the junction held 11 bases outside the gene matches. CDR3 DNA: TGTGCCAGCAGCCCGGGGACAGGGCTCCCTTCCGAGCAGTACTTC. Residues: CASSPGTGLPSEQYF.

The chain combines TRBV4-1 with TRBJ2-5; D call uncertain. Germline assignment: CDR1 MGHRA and CDR2 YSYEKL. The V end lost 1 base, the J end lost 1 base, and 10 bases lay between the germline ends. This CDR3 spans 15 amino acids. This CDR3 is CASSQGSTIQETQYF. CDR3 DNA: TGCGCCAGCAGCCAAGGGTCGACAATCCAAGAGACCCAGTACTTC.

The V gene is TRBV25-1, the J gene TRBJ1-2; D may be TRBD1 (5 bases). The CDR3 consists of 16 residues. Germline CDR1 is MGHDK and CDR2 is SYGVNS. V lost 3 bases to trimming and J lost 8 bases, with 22 bases between them. This CDR3 reads CASSDSLGLHRKGYTF. CDR3 sequence (DNA): TGTGCCAGCAGTGACTCACTGGGGCTACATCGGAAGGGCTACACCTTC.

V is TRBV4-2 and J is TRBJ2-2; a possible D gene is TRBD1 (6 bases). This CDR3 region has 17 residues. V lost 0 bases to trimming and J lost 1 base, with 12 bases between them. Per germline, CDR1 LGHNA and CDR2 YNFKEQ. CDR3 loop: CASSQDIRGRNTGELFF. The DNA of the CDR3 is TGTGCCAGCAGCCAAGATATCAGGGGAAGGAACACCGGGGAGCTGTTTTTT.

The CDR3 reads CSVFAGNTEAFF. The CDR3 coding sequence is TGCAGCGTTTTTGCAGGGAACACTGAAGCTTTCTTT. The chain couples TRBV29-1 to TRBJ1-1, with D hard to call. V gave up 5 bases and J gave up 1 base, with 8 bases separating them. CDR1 and CDR2 from the germline V gene are SQVTM and ANQGSEA. The CDR3 sequence is 12 residues long.

The V call is TRBV18, the J call TRBJ2-7, with D hard to call. This CDR3 region has 15 residues. The V end lost 3 bases, the J end lost 1 base, and 13 bases lay between the germline ends. The germline gives CDR1 KGHSH, CDR2 LQKENI. This CDR3 is CASSPFLGPSYEQYF. The CDR3 DNA follows: TGTGCCAGCTCACCTTTCCTTGGGCCTTCCTACGAGCAGTACTTC.

The CDR3 bases are TGTGCCAGCAGTGGGGACAGGGTCGGCTACACCTTC. Encoded protein: CASSGDRVGYTF. This rearrangement joins TRBV2 to TRBJ1-2; 9 bases agree with TRBD1. Germline V gene lookup returns CDR1 SNHLY and CDR2 FYNNEI. With V trimmed by 4 bases and J by 8 bases, 2 bases remained unmatched. This CDR3 has 12 amino acids.

The chain joins TRBV4-1 to TRBJ2-1, with 15 positions matching TRBD2. CDR1 is MGHRA and CDR2 is YSYEKL in the germline V gene. The junction had 13 bases not matched to a gene; V was cut back by 2 bases and J by 8 bases. The CDR3 consists of 19 residues. CDR3 DNA sequence: TGCGCCAGCAGCCAAATTCCCAGATGGGGACTAGCGGGGGGCGATGAGCAGTTCTTC. Its protein product is CASSQIPRWGLAGGDEQFF.